This TCR beta chain comes out of a study of T cells in Graves' hyperthyroidism and ophthalmopathy. Study results and caveats: Blood samples included most of the expanded thyroid clonotypes exceeding 0.001.

This clonotype was counted ten times or more. Its target is unknown. CDR3 length: 14 amino acids. Germline V lookup: CDR1 SQVTM, CDR2 ANQGSEA. Deletions cut 4 bases from V and 1 base from J, with 12 bases between. The investigators amplified TCR beta CDR3 regions from RNA transcripts. First-round RT-PCR of the TCR CDR3 relied on the HTBI primer set. TCRdb reanalysed the multiplex PCR reads using MiXCR and keeps one entry per CDR3 protein. The sample records 360,000 or so distinct CDR3 sequences, approximately 14% being singletons. V and J are TRBV29-1 and TRBJ2-3; the D call may be TRBD1 or TRBD2 (5 bases each). The sequence came from a woman aged 55-69 years with Graves' ophthalmopathy. The sample consisted of blood. The DNA for the CDR3 is TGCAGCGTTGGGGGGTTTCCTCGCACAGATACGCAGTATTTT. This gives the protein CSVGGFPRTDTQYF.